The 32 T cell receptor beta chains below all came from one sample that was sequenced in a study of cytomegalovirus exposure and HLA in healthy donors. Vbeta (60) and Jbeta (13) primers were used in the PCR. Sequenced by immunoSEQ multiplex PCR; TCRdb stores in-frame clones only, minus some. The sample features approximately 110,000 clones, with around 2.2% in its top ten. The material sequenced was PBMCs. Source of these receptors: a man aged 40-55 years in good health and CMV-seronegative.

CDR3 sequence: CASSGASYGTQYF. In DNA, the CDR3 is TGTGCCAGCAGTGGGGCCAGCTATGGGACCCAGTACTTC. The chain recombines TRBV6-1 with TRBJ2-5, with unresolved D. The V end lost 4 bases, the J end lost 7 bases, and 13 bases lay between the germline ends. Germline CDR1 MNHNS, CDR2 SASEGT. The CDR3 contains 13 residues.

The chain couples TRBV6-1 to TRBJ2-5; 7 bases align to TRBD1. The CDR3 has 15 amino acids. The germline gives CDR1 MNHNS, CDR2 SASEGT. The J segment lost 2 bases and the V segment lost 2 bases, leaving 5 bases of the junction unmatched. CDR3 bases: TGTGCCAGCAGTGAATCACAGGGGCTACAAGAGACCCAGTACTTC. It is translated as CASSESQGLQETQYF.

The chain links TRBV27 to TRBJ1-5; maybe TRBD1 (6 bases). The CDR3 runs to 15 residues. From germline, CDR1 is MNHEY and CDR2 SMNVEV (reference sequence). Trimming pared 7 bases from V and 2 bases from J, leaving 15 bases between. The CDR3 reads CASTLQGGGNQPQHF. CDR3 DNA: TGTGCCAGCACCCTACAGGGAGGGGGCAATCAGCCCCAGCATTTT.

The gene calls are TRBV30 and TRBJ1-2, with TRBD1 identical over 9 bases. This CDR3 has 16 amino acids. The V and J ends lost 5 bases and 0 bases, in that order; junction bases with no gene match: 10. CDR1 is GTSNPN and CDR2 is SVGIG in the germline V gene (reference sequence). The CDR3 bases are TGTGCCTGGGATACAGGGGGCGGGATCGCTAACTATGGCTACACCTTC. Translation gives CAWDTGGGIANYGYTF.

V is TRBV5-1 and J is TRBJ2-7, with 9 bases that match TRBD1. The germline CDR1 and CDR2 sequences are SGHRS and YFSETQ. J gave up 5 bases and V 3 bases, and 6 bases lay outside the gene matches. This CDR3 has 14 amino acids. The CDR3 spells CASSYGQGTNEQYF. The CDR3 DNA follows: TGCGCCAGCAGCTACGGACAGGGGACGAACGAGCAGTACTTC.

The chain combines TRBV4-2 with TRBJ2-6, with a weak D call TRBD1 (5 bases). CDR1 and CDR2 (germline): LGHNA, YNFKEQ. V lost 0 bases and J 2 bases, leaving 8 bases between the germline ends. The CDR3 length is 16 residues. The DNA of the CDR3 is TGTGCCAGCAGCCAAGATCTAGGGGCTGGGGCCAACGTCCTGACTTTC. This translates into CASSQDLGAGANVLTF.

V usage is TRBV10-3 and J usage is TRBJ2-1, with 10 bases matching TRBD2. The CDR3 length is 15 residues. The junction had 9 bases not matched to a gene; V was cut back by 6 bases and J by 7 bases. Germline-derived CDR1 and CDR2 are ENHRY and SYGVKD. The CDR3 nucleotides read TGTGCCATCAGCCCTACTAGCGGGACCTTTAATGAGCAGTTCTTC. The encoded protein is CAISPTSGTFNEQFF.

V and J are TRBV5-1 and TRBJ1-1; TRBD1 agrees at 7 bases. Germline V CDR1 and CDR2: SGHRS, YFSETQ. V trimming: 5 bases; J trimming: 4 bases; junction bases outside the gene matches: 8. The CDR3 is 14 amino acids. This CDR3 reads CASRAPGQFTEAFF. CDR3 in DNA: TGCGCCAGCAGGGCCCCGGGACAGTTCACTGAAGCTTTCTTT. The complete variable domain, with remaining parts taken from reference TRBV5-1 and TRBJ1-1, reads KAGVTQTPRYLIKTRGQQVTLSCSPISGHRSVSWYQQTPGQGLQFLFEYFSETQRNKGNFPGRFSGRQFSNSRSEMNVSTLELGDSALYLCASRAPGQFTEAFFGQGTRLTVV.

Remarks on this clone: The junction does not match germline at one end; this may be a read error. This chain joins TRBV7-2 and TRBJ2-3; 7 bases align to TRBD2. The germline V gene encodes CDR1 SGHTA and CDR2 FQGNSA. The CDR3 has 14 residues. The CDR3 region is CASRLVAGADTQYF. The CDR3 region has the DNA TGTGCCAGCAGATTAGTGGCGGGAGCAGATACGCAGTATTTT.

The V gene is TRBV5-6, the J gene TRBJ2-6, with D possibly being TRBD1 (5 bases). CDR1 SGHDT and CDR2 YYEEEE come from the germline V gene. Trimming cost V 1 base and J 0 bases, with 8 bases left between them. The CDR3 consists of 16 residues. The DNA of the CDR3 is TGTGCCAGCAGCTTGCTGGGGCCCTCTGGGGCCAACGTCCTGACTTTC. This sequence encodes CASSLLGPSGANVLTF.

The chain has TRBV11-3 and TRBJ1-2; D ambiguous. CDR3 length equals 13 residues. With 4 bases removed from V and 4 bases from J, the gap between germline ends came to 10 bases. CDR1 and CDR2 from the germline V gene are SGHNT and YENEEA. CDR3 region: CASSSRGAYGYTF. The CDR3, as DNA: TGTGCCAGCAGCTCCCGGGGTGCCTATGGCTACACCTTC.

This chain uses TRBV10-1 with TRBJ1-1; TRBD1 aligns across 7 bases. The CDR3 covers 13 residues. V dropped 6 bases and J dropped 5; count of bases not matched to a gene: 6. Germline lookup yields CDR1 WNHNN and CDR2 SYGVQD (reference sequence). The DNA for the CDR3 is TGCGCCAGCAGGGAGGGACAGAGGACTGAAGCTTTCTTT. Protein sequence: CASREGQRTEAFF.

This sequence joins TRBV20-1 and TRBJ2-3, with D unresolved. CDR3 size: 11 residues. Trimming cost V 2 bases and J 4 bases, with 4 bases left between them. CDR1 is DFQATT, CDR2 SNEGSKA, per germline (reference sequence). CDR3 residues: CSARRADTQYF. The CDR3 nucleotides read TGCAGTGCTAGACGGGCAGATACGCAGTATTTT.

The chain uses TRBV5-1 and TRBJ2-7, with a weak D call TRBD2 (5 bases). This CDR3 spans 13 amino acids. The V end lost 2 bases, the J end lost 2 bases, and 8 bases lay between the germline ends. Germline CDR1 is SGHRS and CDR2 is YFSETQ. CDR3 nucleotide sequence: TGCGCCAGCAGCTTCGGGGTTCCCTACGAGCAGTACTTC. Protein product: CASSFGVPYEQYF.

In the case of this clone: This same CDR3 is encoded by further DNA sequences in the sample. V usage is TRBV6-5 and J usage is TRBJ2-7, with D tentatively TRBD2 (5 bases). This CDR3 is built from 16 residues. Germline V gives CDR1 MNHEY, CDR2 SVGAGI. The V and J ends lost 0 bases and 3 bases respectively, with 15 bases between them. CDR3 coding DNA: TGTGCCAGCAGTTACTCCGGGGTTGAAGGCCTCTACGAGCAGTACTTC. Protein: CASSYSGVEGLYEQYF.

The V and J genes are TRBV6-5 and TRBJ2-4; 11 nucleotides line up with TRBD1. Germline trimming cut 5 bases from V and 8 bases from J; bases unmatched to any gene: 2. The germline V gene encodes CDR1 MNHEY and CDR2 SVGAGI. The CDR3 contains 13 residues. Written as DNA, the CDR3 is TGTGCCAGCAGTCGGACAGGGGGCGACATTCAGTACTTC. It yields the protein CASSRTGGDIQYF.

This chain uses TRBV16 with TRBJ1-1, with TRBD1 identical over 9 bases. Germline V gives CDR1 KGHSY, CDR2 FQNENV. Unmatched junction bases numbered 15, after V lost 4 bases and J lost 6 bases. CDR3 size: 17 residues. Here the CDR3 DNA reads TGTGCCAGCAGCCTCTCCCAATCCGGGACAGGGATCTCTGAAGCTTTCTTT. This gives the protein CASSLSQSGTGISEAFF.

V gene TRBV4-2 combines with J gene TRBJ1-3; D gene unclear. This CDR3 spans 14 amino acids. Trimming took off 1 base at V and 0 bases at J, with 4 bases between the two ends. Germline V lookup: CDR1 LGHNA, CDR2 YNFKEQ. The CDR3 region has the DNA TGTGCCAGCAGCCAAGCCTCCTCTGGAAACACCATATATTTT. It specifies CASSQASSGNTIYF.

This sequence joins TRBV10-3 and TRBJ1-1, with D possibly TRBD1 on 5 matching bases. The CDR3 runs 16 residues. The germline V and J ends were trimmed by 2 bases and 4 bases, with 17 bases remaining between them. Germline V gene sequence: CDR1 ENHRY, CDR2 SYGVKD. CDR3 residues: CAISEGQGGGRTEAFF. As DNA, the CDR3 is TGTGCCATCAGTGAGGGGCAGGGAGGAGGTCGCACTGAAGCTTTCTTT.

CDR3 sequence: CASSSTPGGQVYNEQFF. The CDR3 DNA sequence: TGCGCCAGCAGCTCGACCCCAGGGGGACAGGTCTACAATGAGCAGTTCTTC. V and J are TRBV5-1 and TRBJ2-1; 8 positions match TRBD1. Trimming cost V 3 bases and J 3 bases; bases outside gene matches: 11. The germline CDR1 and CDR2 sequences are SGHRS and YFSETQ. This CDR3 is built from 17 residues.

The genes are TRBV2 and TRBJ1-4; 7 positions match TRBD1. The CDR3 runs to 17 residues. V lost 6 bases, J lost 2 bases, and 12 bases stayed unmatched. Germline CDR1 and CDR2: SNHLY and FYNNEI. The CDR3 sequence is CASRDAVGGSTNEKLFF. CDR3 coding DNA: TGTGCCAGCAGGGACGCGGTAGGGGGCAGCACTAATGAAAAACTGTTTTTT.

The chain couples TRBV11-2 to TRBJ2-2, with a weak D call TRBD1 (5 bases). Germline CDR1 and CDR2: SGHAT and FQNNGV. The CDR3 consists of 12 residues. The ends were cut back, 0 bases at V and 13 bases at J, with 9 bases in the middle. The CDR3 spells CASSLDRAVLFF. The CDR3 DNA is TGTGCCAGCAGCTTAGACAGGGCGGTGCTGTTTTTT. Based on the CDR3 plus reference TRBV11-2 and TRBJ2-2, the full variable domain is EAGVAQSPRYKIIEKRQSVAFWCNPISGHATLYWYQQILGQGPKLLIQFQNNGVVDDSQLPKDRFSAERLKGVDSTLKIQPAKLEDSAVYLCASSLDRAVLFFGEGSRLTVL.

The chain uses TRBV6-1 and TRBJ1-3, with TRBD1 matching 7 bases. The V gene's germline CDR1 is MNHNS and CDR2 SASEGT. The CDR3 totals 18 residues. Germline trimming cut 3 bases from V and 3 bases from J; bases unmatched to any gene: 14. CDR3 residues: CASSDAPRQGGVGNTIYF. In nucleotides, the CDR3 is TGTGCCAGCAGTGATGCCCCCCGACAGGGTGGGGTTGGAAACACCATATATTTT.

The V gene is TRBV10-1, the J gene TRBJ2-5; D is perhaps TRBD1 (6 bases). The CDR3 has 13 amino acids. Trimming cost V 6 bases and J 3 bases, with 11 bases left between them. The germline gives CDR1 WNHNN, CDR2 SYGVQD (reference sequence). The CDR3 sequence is CASRTGSEETQYF. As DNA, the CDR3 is TGCGCCAGCAGAACAGGGTCGGAAGAGACCCAGTACTTC.

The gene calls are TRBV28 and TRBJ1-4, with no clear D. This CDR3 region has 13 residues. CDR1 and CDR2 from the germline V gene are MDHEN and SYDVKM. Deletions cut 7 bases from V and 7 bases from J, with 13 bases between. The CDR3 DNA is TGTGCCAGCAAGGTCGGAGGACCTGAAAAACTGTTTTTT. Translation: CASKVGGPEKLFF.

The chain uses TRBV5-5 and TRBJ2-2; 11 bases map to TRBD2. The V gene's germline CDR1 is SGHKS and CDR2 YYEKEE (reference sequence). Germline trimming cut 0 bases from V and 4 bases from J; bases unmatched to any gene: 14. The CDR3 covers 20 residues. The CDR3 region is CASSLAGGSGRAVTTGELFF. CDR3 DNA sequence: TGTGCCAGCAGCTTGGCGGGCGGTAGCGGGAGGGCCGTAACCACCGGGGAGCTGTTTTTT.

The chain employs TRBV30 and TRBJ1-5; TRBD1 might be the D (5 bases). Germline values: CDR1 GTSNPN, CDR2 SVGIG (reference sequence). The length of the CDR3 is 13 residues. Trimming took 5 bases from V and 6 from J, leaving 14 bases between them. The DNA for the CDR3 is TGTGCCTGGGGGGGGGTTGGTGTTCAGCCCCAGCATTTT. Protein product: CAWGGVGVQPQHF.

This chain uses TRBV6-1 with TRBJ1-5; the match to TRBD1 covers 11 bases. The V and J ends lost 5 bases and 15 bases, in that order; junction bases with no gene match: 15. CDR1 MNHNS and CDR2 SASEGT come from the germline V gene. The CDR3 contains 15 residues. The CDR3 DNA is TGTGCCAGCAGTTTATGGACAGGGGGCGAAATCCCTCGGCATTTT. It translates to CASSLWTGGEIPRHF.

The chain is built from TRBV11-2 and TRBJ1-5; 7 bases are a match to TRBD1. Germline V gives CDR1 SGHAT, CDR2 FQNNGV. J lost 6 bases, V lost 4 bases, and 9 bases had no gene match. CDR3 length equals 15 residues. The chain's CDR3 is CASSSLTGLAQPQHF. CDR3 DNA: TGTGCCAGCAGCTCCCTGACAGGGTTGGCTCAGCCCCAGCATTTT.

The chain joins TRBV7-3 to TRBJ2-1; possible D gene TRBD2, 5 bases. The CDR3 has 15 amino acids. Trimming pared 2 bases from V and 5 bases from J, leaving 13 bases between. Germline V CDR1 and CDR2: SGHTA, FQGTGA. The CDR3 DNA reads TGTGCCAGCAGCTTAGAAGTAGCGCGACACAATGAGCAGTTCTTC. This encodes CASSLEVARHNEQFF. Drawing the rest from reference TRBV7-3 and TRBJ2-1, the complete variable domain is GAGVSQTPSNKVTEKGKYVELRCDPISGHTALYWYRQSLGQGPEFLIYFQGTGAADDSGLPNDRFFAVRPEGSVSTLKIQRTERGDSAVYLCASSLEVARHNEQFFGPGTRLTVL.

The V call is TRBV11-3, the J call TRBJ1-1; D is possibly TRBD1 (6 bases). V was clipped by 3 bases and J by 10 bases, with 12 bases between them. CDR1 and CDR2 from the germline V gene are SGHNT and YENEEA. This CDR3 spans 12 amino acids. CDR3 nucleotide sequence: TGTGCCAGCAGCTTGGACAGTGCAGTAGCTTTCTTT. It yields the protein CASSLDSAVAFF. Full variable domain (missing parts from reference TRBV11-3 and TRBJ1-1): EAGVVQSPRYKIIEKKQPVAFWCNPISGHNTLYWYLQNLGQGPELLIRYENEEAVDDSQLPKDRFSAERLKGVDSTLKIQPAELGDSAVYLCASSLDSAVAFFGQGTRLTVV.

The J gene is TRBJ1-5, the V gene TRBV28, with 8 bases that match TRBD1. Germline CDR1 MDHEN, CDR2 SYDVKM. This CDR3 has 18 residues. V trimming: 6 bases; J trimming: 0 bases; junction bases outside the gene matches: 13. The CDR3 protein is CASSTTGVRSYSNQPQHF. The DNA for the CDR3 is TGTGCCAGCAGCACGACAGGGGTGCGGAGCTATAGCAATCAGCCCCAGCATTTT.